Listed below are T cell receptor beta chains from one sample, sequenced in a study of monozygotic twins with cystic fibrosis. Libraries were prepared by immunoSEQ multiplex PCR; TCRdb keeps only in-frame clonotypes and omits some of them. The sample lists over 30,000 clones, more than 60% occurring once. The sample taken for sequencing was blood. These receptors all stem from a girl aged 5-17 years with cystic fibrosis. Both conserved end residues are part of each CDR3. A D gene is named only where the DNA matches it firmly. A clone size is listed for some rows: how often the clone was seen (once, few, many), or a class if it is expanded.

J: TRBJ2-1
D: .
size: .
V: TRBV7-8
CDR3: CASSLAPTTSYNEQFF
DNA: TGTGCCAGCAGCTTAGCACCAACAACCTCATACAATGAGCAGTTCTTC

J: TRBJ2-3
D: TRBD2
size: .
V: TRBV10-3
CDR3: CAIRGLAVDTQYF
DNA: TGTGCCATCAGGGGACTAGCGGTCGATACGCAGTATTTT

J: TRBJ2-7
D: .
size: few
V: TRBV27
CDR3: CASSLSWGPSYEQYF
DNA: TGTGCCAGCAGTTTATCATGGGGCCCTTCCTACGAGCAGTACTTC

J: TRBJ1-3
D: TRBD1
size: .
V: TRBV7-9
CDR3: CASSFDRGPENTIYF
DNA: TGTGCCAGCAGCTTCGACAGGGGGCCTGAAAACACCATATATTTT

J: TRBJ2-2
D: TRBD1
size: .
V: TRBV5-6
CDR3: CASSIRDRGLANTGELFF
DNA: TGTGCCAGCAGCATCAGGGACAGGGGGCTCGCGAACACCGGGGAGCTGTTTTTT

J: TRBJ2-3
D: TRBD2
size: once
V: TRBV6-1
CDR3: CASSERGGGTDTQYF
DNA: TGTGCCAGCAGTGAACGCGGGGGTGGTACAGATACGCAGTATTTT

J: TRBJ1-1
D: .
size: .
V: TRBV29-1
CDR3: CSFCERGATEAFF
DNA: TGCAGCTTCTGTGAGAGGGGGGCTACTGAAGCTTTCTTT

J: TRBJ2-3
D: .
size: .
V: TRBV6-6
CDR3: CASSYRDGFPRDTQYF
DNA: TGTGCCAGCAGTTACCGAGATGGGTTTCCCAGGGATACGCAGTATTTT

J: TRBJ1-2
D: TRBD1
size: .
V: TRBV7-9
CDR3: CASSIMRQGVRYTF
DNA: TGTGCCAGCAGCATAATGAGGCAGGGGGTGCGCTACACCTTC

J: TRBJ2-1
D: .
size: .
V: TRBV6-6
CDR3: CASSEMAINEQFF
DNA: TGTGCCAGCAGTGAGATGGCCATCAATGAGCAGTTCTTC

J: TRBJ1-2
D: .
size: .
V: TRBV6-5
CDR3: CASSGDRSVNGYTF
DNA: TGTGCCAGCAGTGGAGACAGGTCGGTAAATGGCTACACCTTC

J: TRBJ2-2
D: .
size: .
V: TRBV5-1
CDR3: CASSLLGANTGELFF
DNA: TGCGCCAGCAGCTTGCTAGGGGCCAACACCGGGGAGCTGTTTTTT

J: TRBJ2-3
D: TRBD1
size: .
V: TRBV19
CDR3: CASSSGTGSEDTQYF
DNA: TGTGCCAGTAGCTCCGGGACAGGGAGTGAAGATACGCAGTATTTT

J: TRBJ2-2
D: .
size: once
V: TRBV7-2
CDR3: CASRLSAGLTGELFF
DNA: TGTGCCAGCAGGCTATCGGCAGGGTTGACCGGGGAGCTGTTTTTT

J: TRBJ1-1
D: .
size: few
V: TRBV10-3
CDR3: CAIRNRDHNEAFF
DNA: TGTGCCATTAGAAACCGGGACCACAATGAAGCTTTCTTT

J: TRBJ1-1
D: TRBD1
size: few
V: TRBV5-1
CDR3: CASSLPGGTYTEAFF
DNA: TGCGCCAGCAGCTTGCCAGGGGGAACGTACACTGAAGCTTTCTTT

J: TRBJ2-1
D: .
size: .
V: TRBV29-1
CDR3: CSVAGNSYNEQFF
DNA: TGCAGCGTTGCCGGCAACTCCTACAATGAGCAGTTCTTC

J: TRBJ2-6
D: .
size: .
V: TRBV4-3
CDR3: CASSQDLSSGANVLTF
DNA: TGCGCCAGCAGCCAAGATTTGTCCTCTGGGGCCAACGTCCTGACTTTC

J: TRBJ1-4
D: .
size: .
V: TRBV9
CDR3: CASSVEAGIREKLFF
DNA: TGTGCCAGCAGCGTAGAGGCGGGGATTCGGGAAAAACTGTTTTTT

J: TRBJ1-1
D: .
size: .
V: TRBV28
CDR3: CASSLIGGGNTEAFF
DNA: TGTGCCAGCAGTTTAATAGGGGGGGGTAACACTGAAGCTTTCTTT

J: TRBJ1-2
D: TRBD1
size: once
V: TRBV7-2
CDR3: CASSLIQGALGGYTF
DNA: TGTGCCAGCAGCTTAATTCAGGGGGCTCTCGGGGGCTACACCTTC

J: TRBJ2-2
D: .
size: few
V: TRBV7-7
CDR3: CASSSTATGELFF
DNA: TGTGCTAGCAGCTCGACTGCTACCGGGGAGCTGTTTTTT

J: TRBJ2-3
D: .
size: .
V: TRBV29-1
CDR3: CSVEKVRSTDTQYF
DNA: TGCAGCGTTGAGAAGGTTAGAAGCACAGATACGCAGTATTTT

J: TRBJ2-2
D: .
size: .
V: TRBV4-3
CDR3: CASSQVGKYGELFF
DNA: TGCGCCAGCAGCCAAGTCGGGAAGTACGGGGAGCTGTTTTTT

J: TRBJ2-2
D: TRBD1
size: .
V: TRBV9
CDR3: CASSEGPHIGQGYTGELFF
DNA: TGTGCCAGCAGCGAGGGACCCCACATCGGACAGGGCTACACCGGGGAGCTGTTTTTT

J: TRBJ1-1
D: .
size: .
V: TRBV19
CDR3: CASIPRGNTEAFF
DNA: TGTGCCAGTATCCCGAGGGGTAACACTGAAGCTTTCTTT

J: TRBJ1-2
D: .
size: .
V: TRBV29-1
CDR3: CSVEDTPNGYTF
DNA: TGCAGCGTTGAGGACACCCCGAATGGCTACACCTTC

J: TRBJ2-5
D: TRBD2
size: .
V: TRBV9
CDR3: CASSVSGKETQYF
DNA: TGTGCCAGCAGCGTTAGCGGGAAAGAGACCCAGTACTTC

J: TRBJ1-5
D: .
size: .
V: TRBV6-1
CDR3: CATRGQGRRQPQHF
DNA: TGTGCCACCCGGGGGCAGGGTAGAAGACAGCCCCAGCATTTT

J: TRBJ2-2
D: TRBD2
size: .
V: TRBV5-4
CDR3: CASSSPGGLAGANTGELFF
DNA: TGTGCCAGCAGCTCGCCCGGGGGACTAGCGGGAGCGAACACCGGGGAGCTGTTTTTT

J: TRBJ1-1
D: TRBD1
size: few
V: TRBV2
CDR3: CASSDDRGTEAFF
DNA: TGTGCCAGCAGTGATGACAGGGGGACTGAAGCTTTCTTT

J: TRBJ2-2
D: .
size: few
V: TRBV30
CDR3: CAWSVQSGTGELFF
DNA: TGTGCCTGGAGTGTACAGTCTGGTACCGGGGAGCTGTTTTTT

J: TRBJ2-6
D: .
size: .
V: TRBV7-9
CDR3: CASTREIGMGANVLTF
DNA: TGTGCCAGCACCAGGGAAATCGGTATGGGGGCCAACGTCCTGACTTTC

J: TRBJ2-1
D: .
size: .
V: TRBV29-1
CDR3: CSVERSTGRNNEQFF
DNA: TGCAGCGTTGAGCGTTCTACCGGGAGAAACAATGAGCAGTTCTTC

J: TRBJ2-3
D: TRBD1
size: .
V: TRBV2
CDR3: CASTGTTGTNTDTQYF
DNA: TGTGCCAGCACCGGAACGACAGGGACAAACACAGATACGCAGTATTTT

J: TRBJ1-2
D: TRBD1
size: few
V: TRBV27
CDR3: CASRGTGEGNYGYTF
DNA: TGTGCCAGCAGGGGGACAGGGGAGGGTAACTATGGCTACACCTTC

J: TRBJ2-1
D: .
size: .
V: TRBV7-2
CDR3: CASSLDREIYNEQFF
DNA: TGTGCCAGCAGCTTAGACAGGGAGATCTACAATGAGCAGTTCTTC

J: TRBJ1-4
D: TRBD1
size: .
V: TRBV7-9
CDR3: CASSPGQGPRNEKLFF
DNA: TGTGCCAGCAGCCCAGGACAGGGGCCAAGAAATGAAAAACTGTTTTTT

J: TRBJ2-2
D: TRBD2
size: few
V: TRBV10-3
CDR3: CATLRTSDLSGELFF
DNA: TGTGCCACCCTGAGGACTAGCGACCTCAGCGGGGAGCTGTTTTTT

J: TRBJ2-1
D: .
size: .
V: TRBV20-1
CDR3: CSAAAQAEQFF
DNA: TGCAGTGCGGCGGCTCAGGCCGAGCAGTTCTTC

J: TRBJ1-5
D: .
size: few
V: TRBV2
CDR3: CASSGYRSGNQPQHF
DNA: TGTGCCAGCAGTGGCTACAGGTCGGGCAATCAGCCCCAGCATTTT

J: TRBJ1-2
D: .
size: .
V: TRBV27
CDR3: CASSLFLGDNYGYTF
DNA: TGTGCCAGCAGTTTATTTCTGGGGGATAACTATGGCTACACCTTC

J: TRBJ1-2
D: TRBD1
size: few
V: TRBV2
CDR3: CASSPGQVTYGYTF
DNA: TGTGCCAGCAGTCCCGGACAGGTGACATATGGCTACACCTTC